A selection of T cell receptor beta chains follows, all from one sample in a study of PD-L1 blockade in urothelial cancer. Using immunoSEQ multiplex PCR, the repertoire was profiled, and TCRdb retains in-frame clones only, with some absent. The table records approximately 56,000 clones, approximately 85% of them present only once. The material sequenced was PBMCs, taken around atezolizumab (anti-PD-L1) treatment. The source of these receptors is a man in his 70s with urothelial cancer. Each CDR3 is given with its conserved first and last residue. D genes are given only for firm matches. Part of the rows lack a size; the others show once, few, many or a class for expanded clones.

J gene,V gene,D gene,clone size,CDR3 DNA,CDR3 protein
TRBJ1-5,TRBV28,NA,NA,TGTGCCAGCAGTTCTACAGGGACACGGTGGGGCCAGCCCCAGCATTTT,CASSSTGTRWGQPQHF
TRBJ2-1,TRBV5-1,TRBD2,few,TGCGCCAGCAGCTTGGTGGCTAGCGGGATGGGAGAGCAGTTCTTC,CASSLVASGMGEQFF
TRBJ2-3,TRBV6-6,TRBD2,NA,TGTGCCAGCACCGACGGCCGGGGGGGGCACAGATACGCGTATTTT,CASTDGRGGHRYAYF
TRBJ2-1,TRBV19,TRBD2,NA,TGTGCCAGTAGCCCAGCGACTAGCGGGAATAATGAGCAGTTCTTC,CASSPATSGNNEQFF
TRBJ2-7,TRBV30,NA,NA,TGTGCCTGGGCCCCCTTCGAGGCAGGGGAGCAGTACTTC,CAWAPFEAGEQYF
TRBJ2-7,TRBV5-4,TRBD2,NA,TGTGCCAGCAGCACTCCTAGCGGGAGGTACGAGCAGTACTTC,CASSTPSGRYEQYF
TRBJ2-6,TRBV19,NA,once,TGTGCCAGTAGTGCCGACAGTGCCTATGGGGCCAACGTCCTGACTTTC,CASSADSAYGANVLTF
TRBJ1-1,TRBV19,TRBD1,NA,TGTGCCAGTAGTATAACTAACAGGGGCAACACTGAAGCTTTCTTT,CASSITNRGNTEAFF
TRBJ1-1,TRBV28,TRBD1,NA,TGTGCCACCGAAGGGGGGACAGCGAACACTGAAGCTTTCTTT,CATEGGTANTEAFF
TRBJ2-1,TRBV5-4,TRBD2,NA,TGTGCCAGCAGCCCGTCTAGCGGGAGCTCCTACAATGAGCAGTTCTTC,CASSPSSGSSYNEQFF
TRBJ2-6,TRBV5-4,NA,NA,TGTGCCAGCAGCTTGGGACAGACGACAACTGGGGCCAACGTCCTGACTTTC,CASSLGQTTTGANVLTF
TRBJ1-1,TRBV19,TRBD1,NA,TGTGCCACCCGGGACAGGGGATACACTGAAGCTTTCTTT,CATRDRGYTEAFF
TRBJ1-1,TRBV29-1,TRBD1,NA,TGCAGCGTTGAAGTGGGACAGGGTACTGAAGCTTTCTTT,CSVEVGQGTEAFF
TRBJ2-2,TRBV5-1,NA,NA,TGCGCCAGCAGCCAAACGAACACCGGGGAGCTGTTTTTT,CASSQTNTGELFF
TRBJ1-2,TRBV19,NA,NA,TGTGCCAGTAGAGGAAACAGGGCGGGTGACTATGGCTACACCTTC,CASRGNRAGDYGYTF
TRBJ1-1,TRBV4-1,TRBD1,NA,TGCGCCAGCAGTTTTTGGACAGGGGGCGGGATGAACACTGAAGCTTTCTTT,CASSFWTGGGMNTEAFF
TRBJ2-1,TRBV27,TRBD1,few,TGTGCCAGCAGCCCCGGGACAGGGGTCAATGAGCAGTTCTTC,CASSPGTGVNEQFF
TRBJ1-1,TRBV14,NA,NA,TGTGCCAGCAGCCGGGCAGGGCGGAACACTGAAGCTTTCTTT,CASSRAGRNTEAFF
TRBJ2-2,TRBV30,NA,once,TGTGCCTGGAGTTGGAGTTCCGGGGAGCTGTTTTTT,CAWSWSSGELFF
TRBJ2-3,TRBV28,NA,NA,TGTGCCAGCAGTTTAGGGGGGGGCGGCACAGATACGCAGTATTTT,CASSLGGGGTDTQYF
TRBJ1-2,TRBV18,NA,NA,TGTGCCAGCTCGTCGGACAGAAACTATGGCTACACCTTC,CASSSDRNYGYTF
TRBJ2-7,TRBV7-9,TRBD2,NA,TGTGCCAGCAGCCTAGGGACTAGCGGGAGCCAGGAGCAGTACTTC,CASSLGTSGSQEQYF
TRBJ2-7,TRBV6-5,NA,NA,TGTGCCAGCAGTTACTCGCAGACAGTTTACGAGCAGTACTTC,CASSYSQTVYEQYF
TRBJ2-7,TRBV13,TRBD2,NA,TGTGCCAGCAGCGCCGGGACTAGCGGGAGGACCTACGAGCAGTACTTC,CASSAGTSGRTYEQYF
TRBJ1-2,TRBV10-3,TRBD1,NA,TGTGCCATCAGCCCGGGACAGGGAATGGGCTACACCTTC,CAISPGQGMGYTF
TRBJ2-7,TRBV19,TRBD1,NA,TGTGCCAGTAGTGCGTTGGACAGGGGAGACTCCTACGAGCAGTACTTC,CASSALDRGDSYEQYF
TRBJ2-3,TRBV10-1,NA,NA,TGCGCCAGCAGTGAGTTTTACACAGATACGCAGTATTTT,CASSEFYTDTQYF
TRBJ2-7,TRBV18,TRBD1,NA,TGTGCCAGCTCACCACGTAACCAGGACAGGGGCAACGAGCAGTACTTC,CASSPRNQDRGNEQYF
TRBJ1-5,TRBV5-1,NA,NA,TGCGCCAGCAGCTTGACGCCCGGGGATAGCAATCAGCCCCAGCATTTT,CASSLTPGDSNQPQHF
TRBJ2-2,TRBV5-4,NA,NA,TGTGCCAGCAGAGGTGGCAGGACGAACACCGGGGAGCTGTTTTTT,CASRGGRTNTGELFF
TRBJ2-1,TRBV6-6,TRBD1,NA,TGTGCCAGCAGCCCCGACAGGGTCAGGAACAATGAGCAGTTCTTC,CASSPDRVRNNEQFF
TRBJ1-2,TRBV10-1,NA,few,TGCGCCAGCAGTGTGGCAGTTAACTATGGCTACACCTTC,CASSVAVNYGYTF
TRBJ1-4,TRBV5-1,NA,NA,TGCGCCAGCAGCTCCGGACCCGGGAGGGATGAAAAACTGTTTTTT,CASSSGPGRDEKLFF
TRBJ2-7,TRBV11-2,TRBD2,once,TGTGCCAGCAGCCCGCCCCCGGGACTAGCGGGAGGGAGCTCCTACGAGCAGTACTTC,CASSPPPGLAGGSSYEQYF
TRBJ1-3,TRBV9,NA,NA,TGTGCCAGCAGCGTAGTAAAGAGGGACTTCGGAAACACCATATATTTT,CASSVVKRDFGNTIYF
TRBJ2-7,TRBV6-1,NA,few,TGTGCCAGCAGTGAAGCGGCTAGCGCCTCCTACGAGCAGTACTTC,CASSEAASASYEQYF
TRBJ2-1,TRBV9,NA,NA,TGTGCCAGCAGCGTAGGGATAGCGGACAATGAGCAGTTCTTC,CASSVGIADNEQFF
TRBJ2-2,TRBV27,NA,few,TGTGCCAGCAGTTTCATAGACAGTTTGGAGGGGGAGCTGTTTTTT,CASSFIDSLEGELFF
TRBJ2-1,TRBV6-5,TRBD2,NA,TGTGCCAGCCGTTCTAGCGGGAGGGACGCCTACAATGAGCAGTTCTTC,CASRSSGRDAYNEQFF
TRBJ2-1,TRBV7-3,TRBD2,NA,TGTGCCAGCAGCGGGGGGACTAGCGGGAGTTCCTACAATGAGCAGTTCTTC,CASSGGTSGSSYNEQFF
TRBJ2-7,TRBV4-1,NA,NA,TGCGCCAGCAGCCAAGATGCTGATGTCGGGAACGAGCAGTACTTC,CASSQDADVGNEQYF
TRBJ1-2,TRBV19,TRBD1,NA,TGTGCCAGTAGTATCACTCAGGGGGCGCGGGGCTACACCTTC,CASSITQGARGYTF
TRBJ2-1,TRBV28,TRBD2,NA,TGTGCCAGCTTAGCGGGGAACAATGAGCAGTTCTTC,CASLAGNNEQFF
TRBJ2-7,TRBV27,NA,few,TGTGCCAGCAGTTGGGGCCGAAGCTACGAGCAGTACTTC,CASSWGRSYEQYF